These 3 T cell receptor beta chains came from one sample sequenced in a study of cytomegalovirus exposure and HLA in healthy donors. 13 Jbeta primers and 60 Vbeta primers were used for the PCR. Produced via immunoSEQ multiplex PCR; TCRdb's table is partial and in-frame only. The sample yields 150,000 to 200,000 clones, about 78% seen once. What was sequenced was PBMCs. Every receptor here comes from a male donor in good health and CMV-seronegative.

The J gene is TRBJ1-6, the V gene TRBV19; TRBD1 matches 11 bases. The CDR3 spans 16 residues. Trimming cost V 6 bases and J 10 bases; bases outside gene matches: 11. Germline V lookup: CDR1 LNHDA, CDR2 SQIVND (reference sequence). As DNA, the CDR3 is TGTGCCAGTAGGCGAGGACAGGGGGCGAGGAAATCACCCCTCCACTTT. Amino acids: CASRRGQGARKSPLHF.

The rearrangement uses TRBV19 and TRBJ2-7, with TRBD1 as a possible D gene (6 bases). Germline loops: CDR1 LNHDA, CDR2 SQIVND (reference sequence). V was cut by 6 bases and J by 2 bases, with 14 bases left in between. This CDR3 is built from 14 residues. CDR3 DNA sequence: TGTGCCAGTAGCTATGGGGACACGACCTACGAGCAGTACTTC. This translates into CASSYGDTTYEQYF.

The J gene is TRBJ2-1, the V gene TRBV5-4; 10 bases fit TRBD2. Germline V CDR1 and CDR2: SGHNT, YYREEE (reference sequence). V lost 1 base to trimming and J lost 6 bases; unmatched junction nucleotides: 4. The CDR3 consists of 15 residues. The CDR3 DNA reads as TGTGCCAGCAGCTTGCAGGGACTAGCGTCCAATGAGCAGTTCTTC. The encoded protein is CASSLQGLASNEQFF.